Each of the 17 T cell receptor beta chains below was sequenced from the same sample in a study of blood T cell repertoires in COVID-19. The assay was immunoSEQ multiplex PCR, and TCRdb's table has in-frame clones only and misses some. The table shows a few hundred thousand clones, with about nine tenths occurring only once. Material: PBMCs or T cells enriched from blood (not recorded which). These receptors all come from a woman in her thirties or forties who had recovered from COVID-19.

This rearrangement joins TRBV11-3 to TRBJ2-3, with a possible D match to TRBD2 (7 bases). Germline CDR1 SGHNT, CDR2 YENEEA. This CDR3 is built from 16 residues. V was cut by 1 base and J by 0 bases, with 11 bases left in between. The CDR3 coding sequence is TGTGCCAGCAGCTTAGCGGGGGGCCCTAGCACAGATACGCAGTATTTT. Its protein product is CASSLAGGPSTDTQYF.

This clone was observed once. This chain uses TRBV12-5 with TRBJ2-1; the D gene is possibly TRBD1 (6 bases). The CDR3 covers 14 residues. The germline V gene encodes CDR1 LGHNT and CDR2 FRNRAP. V was clipped by 3 bases and J by 3 bases, with 9 bases between them. The CDR3, as DNA: TGTGCTAGTGGTTTACAGGGTAACTACAATGAGCAGTTCTTC. This translates into CASGLQGNYNEQFF.

The chain combines TRBV6-2 or TRBV6-3 with TRBJ2-7, with 8 bases fitting TRBD2. The germline V gene has CDR1 MNHEY and CDR2 SVGEGT. With V trimmed by 2 bases and J by 4 bases, 7 bases remained unmatched. This CDR3 has 15 residues. The CDR3 sequence: CASSYGGLGKYEQYF. The DNA of the CDR3 is TGTGCCAGCAGTTACGGGGGACTAGGGAAGTACGAGCAGTACTTC.

V gene TRBV21-1 combines with J gene TRBJ1-3; the table names TRBD1, a call not compared with the DNA. TRBV21-1 is deemed a pseudogene. The CDR3 loop spans 16 amino acids. CDR3 amino acids: CASSVNRDRAGNTIYF. In DNA form, the CDR3 reads TGTGCCAGCAGCGTAAACCGGGACAGGGCTGGAAACACCATATATTTT.

This clone was seen more than once but under ten times. Other nucleotide sequences from this sample produce the same CDR3. V and J are TRBV28 and TRBJ1-2, with a possible D match to TRBD1 (6 bases). This CDR3 region has 13 residues. Germline values: CDR1 MDHEN, CDR2 SYDVKM. Trimming took off 3 bases at V and 4 bases at J, with 9 bases between the two ends. The CDR3 loop reads CASSFTGSYGYTF. The CDR3 nucleotides are TGTGCCAGCAGTTTTACAGGGAGCTATGGCTACACCTTC.

V usage is TRBV9 and J usage is TRBJ2-3; the D gene is possibly TRBD1 (5 bases). Germline CDR1 SGDLS, CDR2 YYNGEE. This CDR3 comprises 15 residues. V lost 1 base to trimming and J lost 2 bases, with 11 bases between them. DNA for the CDR3: TGTGCCAGCAGCGTACAGGACATATCCACAGATACGCAGTATTTT. Its protein product is CASSVQDISTDTQYF.

This sequence joins TRBV4-2 and TRBJ1-6; no reliable D call. Germline V gene sequence: CDR1 LGHNA, CDR2 YNFKEQ. V lost 0 bases and J lost 10, with 10 bases in between. The CDR3 has 14 residues. CDR3: CASSQDGRDSPLHF. DNA for the CDR3: TGTGCCAGCAGCCAAGATGGGCGAGACTCACCCCTCCACTTT.

This chain joins TRBV5-1 and TRBJ2-2; the D gene is possibly TRBD2 (6 bases). The germline V gene has CDR1 SGHRS and CDR2 YFSETQ. Between the trimmed V and J ends, which lost 4 bases and 4 bases, there was a span of 11 bases. There are 14 residues in the CDR3. In DNA, the CDR3 is TGCGCCAGCAGCGCGTCGGGAGTCACCGGGGAGCTGTTTTTT. Translating gives CASSASGVTGELFF.

The V and J genes are TRBV11-1 and TRBJ2-7; 14 bases are shared with TRBD2. Germline CDR1 reads SGHAT; CDR2 reads FQDESV (reference sequence). This CDR3 has 16 residues. V was clipped by 4 bases and J by 4 bases; unmatched bases: 6. CDR3 protein: CASSSGTSGGEYEQYF. Here the CDR3 DNA reads TGTGCCAGCAGCTCCGGGACTAGCGGGGGTGAATACGAGCAGTACTTC.

This sequence joins TRBV11-3 and TRBJ2-3; D is possibly TRBD2 (6 bases). V lost 4 bases, J lost 0 bases, and 14 bases lay in between. The CDR3 runs to 16 residues. From germline, CDR1 is SGHNT and CDR2 YENEEA. The CDR3 spells CASSSRDWYSTDTQYF. In nucleotides, the CDR3 is TGTGCCAGCAGCTCCCGGGACTGGTACAGCACAGATACGCAGTATTTT.

The chain recombines TRBV5-1 with TRBJ2-7; TRBD1 aligns across 7 bases. The V gene's germline CDR1 is SGHRS and CDR2 YFSETQ. The CDR3 contains 14 residues. The junction had 7 bases not matched to a gene; V was cut back by 0 bases and J by 7 bases. The CDR3 DNA reads TGCGCCAGCAGCTTGGAACAGGGGTTGGGGGAGCAGTACTTC. It yields the protein CASSLEQGLGEQYF.

CDR3 loop: CASTLTAGAYNEQFF. The CDR3 DNA follows: TGTGCCAGTACCCTGACCGCGGGGGCGTACAATGAGCAGTTCTTC. The chain couples TRBV19 to TRBJ2-1, with D perhaps TRBD2 (7 bases). The CDR3 extends over 15 amino acids. Trimming stripped 7 bases from V and 4 bases from J, with 17 bases between. The V gene's germline CDR1 is LNHDA and CDR2 SQIVND (reference sequence).

The chain has TRBV18 and TRBJ2-7; 10 positions agree with TRBD1. The CDR3 length is 14 residues. The germline V gene encodes CDR1 KGHSH and CDR2 LQKENI. V was pared by 3 bases and J by 5 bases, with 4 bases of the junction left unmatched. In nucleotides, the CDR3 is TGTGCCAGCTCACCGGGGACAGGGGATAACGAGCAGTACTTC. It translates to CASSPGTGDNEQYF. Supplemented by reference TRBV18 and TRBJ2-7, the full variable domain reads NAGVMQNPRHLVRRRGQEARLRCSPMKGHSHVYWYRQLPEEGLKFMVYLQKENIIDESGMPKERFSAEFPKEGPSILRIQQVVRGDSAAYFCASSPGTGDNEQYFGPGTRLTVT.

The rearrangement joins TRBV5-6 to TRBJ1-6; a weak D match, TRBD1 (5 bases). The CDR3 has 15 residues. Germline V CDR1 and CDR2: SGHDT, YYEEEE. V lost 4 bases and J 9 bases, leaving 17 bases between the germline ends. The CDR3 sequence: CASSIRVTQSSPLHF. Written as DNA, the CDR3 is TGTGCCAGCAGCATCAGGGTGACCCAGAGTTCACCCCTCCACTTT. The full variable domain, rest sourced from reference TRBV5-6 and TRBJ1-6, is DAGVTQSPTHLIKTRGQQVTLRCSPKSGHDTVSWYQQALGQGPQFIFQYYEEEERQRGNFPDRFSGHQFPNYSSELNVNALLLGDSALYLCASSIRVTQSSPLHFGNGTRLTVT.

About this clone: Other DNA sequences in the sample encode the same CDR3. V gene TRBV19 combines with J gene TRBJ2-7; 8 bases line up with TRBD2. Trimming cost V 1 base and J 6 bases; bases outside gene matches: 2. This CDR3 spans 13 amino acids. CDR1 is LNHDA, CDR2 SQIVND, per germline (reference sequence). CDR3 protein: CASSIGLAGEQYF. The CDR3 DNA reads TGTGCCAGTAGTATAGGGCTAGCGGGCGAGCAGTACTTC.

The chain is built from TRBV7-9 and TRBJ1-4; no clear D gene. This CDR3 contains 18 residues. CDR1 SEHNR and CDR2 FQNEAQ come from the germline V gene (reference sequence). The ends were cut back, 5 bases at V and 6 bases at J, with 25 bases in the middle. This CDR3 is CASSPRAGAGKQDEKLFF. The CDR3 nucleotides read TGTGCCAGCAGCCCCCGGGCGGGAGCCGGGAAGCAAGATGAAAAACTGTTTTTT.

This chain connects TRBV5-4 to TRBJ2-1; possible D gene TRBD2, 6 bases. CDR3 length: 13 residues. The V gene's germline CDR1 is SGHNT and CDR2 YYREEE (reference sequence). Trimming removed 0 bases from V and 8 bases from J, with 9 bases in between. This chain's CDR3 is CASSLAGGHEQFF. For the CDR3, the DNA is TGTGCCAGCAGCTTGGCCGGAGGGCATGAGCAGTTCTTC.